This T cell receptor (beta chain) originates from a study of T cells in Graves' hyperthyroidism and ophthalmopathy (dated by TCRdb to about 2019). About the full investigation: Peripheral blood samples were taken at initial diagnosis, before any treatment was given. In addition, the study compared T-cell repertoires in thyroid tissue and in blood from five or six Graves' hyperthyroidism patients. After sampling, hyperthyroidism patients received methimazole starting at 30 mg daily, and ophthalmopathy patients received high-dose intravenous methylprednisolone. Prospective prediction of ophthalmopathy was tested in an independent validation cohort of 18 to 20 hyperthyroidism patients and some 17 patients who later progressed to ophthalmopathy. TCR Vbeta CDR3 sequencing of some 140 peripheral blood samples (43 ophthalmopathy, approximately 80 hyperthyroidism and around 17 progressor patients) is reported in the paper. The roughly 91 discovery patients were randomly divided into training and test sets at a 7:3 ratio. A discovery cohort of about a hundred patients, 43 with Graves' ophthalmopathy and roughly 59 with stable Graves' hyperthyroidism, was used to find distinguishing TCR V-J signatures.

This clonotype was detected only a few times. The antigen it recognizes is unknown. One base away there is no much larger clone; base qualities are not given. The germline V gene specifies SNHLY as CDR1 and FYNNEI as CDR2. From cysteine to phenylalanine, the CDR3 is 13 amino acids long. The DNA shown is the 39-base CDR3, in frame from base 1. After removal of 8 bases from V and 7 bases from J, the junction retains 5 bases not matched to a gene. The study at large found these results: Most expanded thyroid clonotypes (frequency above 0.001) were also found in blood, which suggests that blood repertoires may mirror thyroid immune responses. No statistical method was used to fix the sample size in advance, and group allocation was not hidden from the investigators. In cross-validation, a model built on a 13 V-J signature told ophthalmopathy apart from stable hyperthyroidism with 87.88% sensitivity and roughly 81% specificity, and in testing the same model reached 80%/75%. In validation, the model predicted progression to ophthalmopathy with approximately 71% sensitivity and 72% to 85% specificity, a median of around six months before onset.

A patient counted as having stable Graves' hyperthyroidism if no progression to ophthalmopathy occurred over 18 months of follow-up. The hyperthyroidism patients were between 18 and 65 years old and newly diagnosed, with a disease duration of less than 2 months. Patients with uncontrolled infections, other autoimmune diseases, pregnancy or lactation were excluded. Clinical symptoms, serum thyroxine and TRAb, thyroid ultrasound, and orbital computed tomography formed the basis for the diagnoses. Ficoll-Paque density gradient centrifugation was used to isolate PBMCs from around 9.1 ml of fresh peripheral blood. Total RNA was extracted using Trizol reagent, and RNA quality was assessed on an Agilent 2100 Bioanalyzer. TCR beta CDR3 regions were amplified from RNA transcripts. The TCR CDR3 was subjected to a first round of RT-PCR using the HTBI primer set and the Qiagen OneStep RT-PCR kit. Libraries were constructed in a second round of multiplex PCR, after which size selection and purification were carried out. Paired-end sequencing of the libraries was performed with 100 bp reads on an Illumina HiSeq2000. The original methods were these. SOAPnuke was used to process the raw data, removing reads that contained adapters or uncalled bases, had a mean Phred below 15, or lacked an exact match to the constant primer or identifier. High-quality paired reads were merged with COPE v1.2.5, and unique nucleotide sequences were defined as clonotypes. MiTCR v1.1 was used to align clonotypes to the IMGT TRBV, TRBD and TRBJ reference segments. The analysis included only V-J combinations with a frequency above 0.0001, which together covered around 99% of the repertoires. A TCS score was defined as the ratio between F50 (clonal expansion) and ExV (chaos), using BLOSUM62-based TCRdist between CDR3 peptides within each V-J. Welch's t-statistics and random forest reduced around 550 V-J features to about 12, which were used in a naive Bayes classifier (R e1071). TCRdb handled the public reads itself, with Q25 trimming in fastp and clone calling in MiXCR, and kept productive beta chains. Rows with a matching CDR3 protein are joined into one entry that keeps the most common DNA and genes. For this entry, the V and J calls and clone size follow TCRdb and not the study's own pipeline. The sample yields about 320,000 distinct CDR3 sequences; 15% to 20% were counted once. The top ten clones comprise roughly 31% of the sample.

The V and J genes are TRBV2 and TRBJ1-4; TRBD1 aligns with 9 central bases. This receptor was obtained from a man younger than 40 with Graves' hyperthyroidism. Sequenced input: blood. The DNA reads TGTGCCAGCTCGGGGACAGGGCGTGAAAAACTGTTTTTT. Protein translation: CASSGTGREKLFF.